This T cell receptor beta chain was sequenced for a study of blood T cell repertoires in COVID-19. Measured with immunoSEQ multiplex PCR; TCRdb has only the in-frame clones, and not every one. The sample has some 200,000 clones; around 80% are singletons. Germline lookup yields CDR1 LGHDT and CDR2 YNNKEL (reference sequence). The CDR3 contains 17 residues. Trimming stripped 1 base from V and 2 bases from J, with 14 bases between. The TCR comes from a woman aged 70-85 years with acute or convalescent COVID-19. The V and J genes are TRBV3-1 (or the pseudogene TRBV3-2) and TRBJ1-4, with a weak D call TRBD1 (6 bases). What was sequenced was peripheral blood. The CDR3, as DNA: TGTGCCAGCAGCCAAGGCCTAGGGGGGGCGACTAATGAAAAACTGTTTTTT. Amino acid sequence: CASSQGLGGATNEKLFF.